One and the same sample provided the 20 T cell receptor beta chains below, sequenced in a study of T cells in Graves' hyperthyroidism and ophthalmopathy. Amplification of TCR beta CDR3 regions used RNA as the template. Primed by the HTBI set, a first-round RT-PCR was run on the TCR CDR3. TCRdb reprocessed the multiplex PCR reads via MiXCR and lists one record per CDR3 protein. The repertoire holds approximately 200,000 distinct CDR3 sequences, with approximately 16% as singletons. The sequencing input was blood. These receptors all stem from a man in his forties or fifties with Graves' hyperthyroidism.

In this sample, this clonotype turned up many times. The chain recombines TRBV12-3 or TRBV12-4 with TRBJ1-5, with no clear D. The CDR3 is 15 residues long. V dropped 5 bases and J dropped 11 bases, with 22 bases sitting between them. CDR3 in DNA: TGTGCCAGCAGTCACGGAGACTCCCCTATGATGTCCCAGCATTTT. It codes for CASSHGDSPMMSQHF.

The chain joins TRBV6-1 to TRBJ1-4, with 7 bases lining up with TRBD1. CDR1 is MNHNS, CDR2 SASEGT, per germline. The CDR3 sequence is 14 residues long. Trimming at V came to 5 bases and at J to 6 bases, leaving 6 bases not matched to a gene. This chain's CDR3 is CASSRRDSDEKLFF. As DNA, the CDR3 is TGTGCCAGCAGTCGCCGGGACAGCGATGAAAAACTGTTTTTT.

This clonotype has ten or more counts. V and J are TRBV20-1 and TRBJ2-3; 7 positions match TRBD1. Germline CDR1 reads DFQATT; CDR2 reads SNEGSKA (reference sequence). CDR3 length equals 15 residues. Unmatched junction bases numbered 9, after V lost 4 bases and J lost 2 bases. This chain's CDR3 is CSAIKGALDTDTQYF. The CDR3 nucleotides are TGCAGTGCTATTAAGGGGGCGCTCGACACAGATACGCAGTATTTT.

This clonotype came up many times. The rearrangement uses TRBV7-2 and TRBJ1-5; D is possibly TRBD1 (5 bases). V was shortened by 1 base and J by 2 bases, with 9 bases between the two germline ends. The CDR3 is 15 residues long. Germline V CDR1 and CDR2: SGHTA, FQGNSA. CDR3 in amino acids: CASSLEGSGNQPQHF. CDR3 DNA: TGTGCCAGCAGCTTAGAGGGGTCCGGCAATCAGCCCCAGCATTTT.

This clonotype occurred many times. The rearrangement uses TRBV20-1 and TRBJ2-3; 12 bases map to TRBD2. Germline-derived CDR1 and CDR2 are DFQATT and SNEGSKA (reference sequence). Trimming removed 5 bases from V and 5 bases from J; junction bases left unmatched: 8. This CDR3 comprises 15 residues. The CDR3, as DNA: TGCAGTGCTCGAGCTAGCGGGGGGGCCGAAGATACGCAGTATTTT. Translated, it gives CSARASGGAEDTQYF.

This chain links TRBV4-3 with TRBJ2-3; 9 bases match TRBD2. This CDR3 is 16 amino acids long. The germline CDR1 and CDR2 sequences are LGHNA and YSLEER. The trim removed 0 bases at V and 4 bases at J, leaving 5 bases unmatched. The CDR3 nucleotides read TGCGCCAGCAGCCAAGACGATAGCGGGGGCTCAGATACGCAGTATTTT. Protein: CASSQDDSGGSDTQYF.

With respect to this clonotype: It is likely a read error, because the conserved phenylalanine at the end of the CDR3 is missing. The CDR3 loop reads CSAPGRLDTEAFL. For the CDR3, the DNA is TGCAGTGCTCCTGGACGGCTGGACACTGAAGCTTTCCTT. The chain has TRBV20-1 and TRBJ1-1; D gene unclear. The V and J ends lost 5 bases and 3 bases respectively, with 13 bases between them. The CDR3 has 13 residues. Germline assignment: CDR1 DFQATT and CDR2 SNEGSKA (reference sequence).

The rearrangement uses TRBV6-5 and TRBJ2-5; the D gene is possibly TRBD2 (5 bases). The CDR3 runs to 15 residues. Trimming cost V 5 bases and J 5 bases, with 18 bases left between them. In germline, CDR1 is MNHEY, CDR2 SVGAGI. The CDR3 region is CASSHIGLTGETQYF. The CDR3 DNA is TGTGCCAGCAGTCACATAGGACTGACGGGGGAGACCCAGTACTTC.

With regard to this clonotype: Being one base from a much bigger clone, this may be a read error. This chain uses TRBV24-1 with TRBJ2-7; D gene uncertain. The V end lost 4 bases, the J end lost 3 bases, and 9 bases lay between the germline ends. This CDR3 contains 13 residues. CDR1 KGHDR and CDR2 SFDVKD come from the germline V gene. The CDR3 nucleotides read TGTGCCACCAGTGACCAGGAGTACTACGAGCAGTACTTC. It codes for CATSDQEYYEQYF.

This clonotype was observed at least ten times. J is TRBJ2-2 and V is TRBV18, with TRBD2 as a possible D gene (6 bases). The germline V gene has CDR1 KGHSH and CDR2 LQKENI. V shed 3 bases and J shed 3 bases, with 8 bases lying between them. The CDR3 is 14 residues long. CDR3 sequence: CASSPGEDTGELFF. The CDR3 DNA follows: TGTGCCAGCTCACCGGGGGAGGACACCGGGGAGCTGTTTTTT.

This clonotype was seen a few times. V usage is TRBV2 and J usage is TRBJ2-7, with D tentatively TRBD1 (7 bases). The germline CDR1 and CDR2 sequences are SNHLY and FYNNEI. Trimming took 10 bases from V and 5 from J, leaving 15 bases between them. CDR3 size: 12 residues. The CDR3 spells CATRQGGHEQYF. DNA for the CDR3: TGTGCCACCCGACAGGGAGGCCACGAGCAGTACTTC.

This clonotype was detected many times. J is TRBJ1-2 and V is TRBV6-1; 8 nucleotides align to TRBD1. Germline CDR1 and CDR2: MNHNS and SASEGT. The V and J ends lost 5 bases and 4 bases, in that order; junction bases with no gene match: 6. The CDR3 covers 14 residues. The CDR3 here is CASSQTGDSYGYTF. The CDR3 DNA is TGTGCCAGCAGTCAGACAGGGGATAGCTATGGCTACACCTTC.

This clonotype was detected ten times or more. The V gene is TRBV24-1, the J gene TRBJ2-3; 7 bases line up with TRBD1. The length of the CDR3 is 18 residues. J lost 3 bases, V lost 5 bases, and 16 bases had no gene match. Germline CDR1 and CDR2: KGHDR and SFDVKD. CDR3 nucleotide sequence: TGTGCCACCAGTGCTCACCGCTCCAGGGGGTCGGGGACAGATACGCAGTATTTT. Its protein is CATSAHRSRGSGTDTQYF.

The table lists this clonotype with many counts. This chain joins TRBV27 and TRBJ1-2; a possible D gene is TRBD1 (6 bases). V lost 9 bases, J lost 3 bases, and 17 bases lay in between. The CDR3 is 14 amino acids. CDR1 MNHEY and CDR2 SMNVEV come from the germline V gene (reference sequence). The CDR3 coding sequence is TGTGCCAGTGGACGACAGGCCGGGGACTATGGCTACACCTTC. It translates to CASGRQAGDYGYTF.

This clonotype has more than one count but fewer than ten. The chain is built from TRBV12-5 and TRBJ2-5, with 7 bases fitting TRBD1. V trimming: 4 bases; J trimming: 2 bases; junction bases outside the gene matches: 4. The CDR3 loop spans 14 amino acids. Germline V gives CDR1 LGHNT, CDR2 FRNRAP. DNA of the CDR3: TGTGCTAGTGGTTATGGGACAGCTCAAGAGACCCAGTACTTC. Residues: CASGYGTAQETQYF.

The sample holds many counts of this clonotype. This sequence joins TRBV2 and TRBJ2-3; unclear D gene. CDR1 and CDR2 (germline): SNHLY, FYNNEI. The CDR3 has 11 residues. Trimming pared 6 bases from V and 14 bases from J, leaving 15 bases between. Written as DNA, the CDR3 is TGTGCCAGCAGGGCCCGTGGTGACGCGTATTTT. The encoded protein is CASRARGDAYF.

The chain is built from TRBV5-6 and TRBJ1-2; 8 bases line up with TRBD1. J gave up 6 bases and V 4 bases, and 8 bases lay outside the gene matches. The CDR3 totals 14 residues. Germline loops: CDR1 SGHDT, CDR2 YYEEEE. The CDR3 DNA sequence: TGTGCCAGCAGCCCCGGACAGGGCGGCCATGGCTACACCTTC. It encodes CASSPGQGGHGYTF.

This clonotype has a count of ten or more. The V and J genes are TRBV28 and TRBJ1-4; TRBD1 might be the D (5 bases). Germline V CDR1 and CDR2: MDHEN, SYDVKM. V lost 6 bases, J lost 8 bases, and 16 bases lay in between. CDR3 length: 14 residues. The CDR3 DNA is TGTGCCAGCAGAAAAGCCTCGGGGGGGGAAAAACTGTTTTTT. Translation gives CASRKASGGEKLFF.

This clonotype was counted ten times or more. This rearrangement joins TRBV6-1 to TRBJ1-1, with D uncertain. CDR3 length equals 15 residues. Per germline, CDR1 MNHNS and CDR2 SASEGT. V lost 6 bases to trimming and J lost 0 bases, with 14 bases between them. The CDR3 sequence: CASSLGRLMNTEAFF. The CDR3, as DNA: TGTGCCAGCAGCCTCGGACGGCTGATGAACACTGAAGCTTTCTTT.

This clonotype has a single count. This chain connects TRBV29-1 to TRBJ1-2; the match to TRBD1 covers 7 bases. Germline values: CDR1 SQVTM, CDR2 ANQGSEA. The CDR3 runs to 11 residues. Losses at the gene ends were 8 bases for V and 7 bases for J; bases not matched to a gene: 7. CDR3 loop: CSHTTGTGYTF. CDR3 coding DNA: TGCAGCCACACGACAGGGACTGGCTACACCTTC.